A single sample gave rise to the 14 T cell receptor beta chains below, sequenced in a study of beta chain features in type 1 diabetes. The entirety of the isolated RNA underwent reverse transcription, so expressed TCRB transcripts were sequenced. TCRdb's table, derived via immunoSEQ multiplex PCR, lists solely in-frame clones and lacks some. The sample carries around 240,000 clones, about 71% recorded once. Input material: naive CD4+ T cells from blood. All receptors come from a man aged 25-40 years in good health.

The gene calls are TRBV30 and TRBJ1-1, with D unresolved. CDR3 length: 13 amino acids. CDR1 is GTSNPN and CDR2 is SVGIG in the germline V gene (reference sequence). V lost 5 bases to trimming and J lost 0 bases, with 10 bases between them. The CDR3 region is CAWGDGMNTEAFF. Written as DNA, the CDR3 is TGTGCCTGGGGGGATGGGATGAACACTGAAGCTTTCTTT.

This clone occurred a few times. V usage is TRBV15 and J usage is TRBJ1-1, with no clear D. Trimming removed 1 base from V and 5 bases from J, with 8 bases in between. Germline V gene sequence: CDR1 LNHNV, CDR2 YYDKDF (reference sequence). The CDR3 contains 13 residues. The CDR3 protein is CATSRGERTEAFF. For the CDR3, the DNA is TGTGCCACCAGCAGAGGAGAACGAACTGAAGCTTTCTTT.

This chain links TRBV19 with TRBJ2-3; 9 bases align to TRBD1. The CDR3 has 16 amino acids. CDR1 LNHDA and CDR2 SQIVND come from the germline V gene (reference sequence). J gave up 0 bases and V 6 bases, and 7 bases lay outside the gene matches. In DNA form, the CDR3 reads TGTGCCAGTAGGCTACAGGGGGCGGTGAGCACAGATACGCAGTATTTT. Translation: CASRLQGAVSTDTQYF.

The J gene is TRBJ1-2, the V gene TRBV7-9, with 7 positions matching TRBD1. This CDR3 is 15 amino acids long. V shed 2 bases, J shed 8 bases, and the junction held 11 bases outside the gene matches. Germline CDR1 is SEHNR and CDR2 is FQNEAQ (reference sequence). Written as DNA, the CDR3 is TGTGCCAGCAGCTTACTAGGGACAGCTATGGCGGGCTACACCTTC. Its protein is CASSLLGTAMAGYTF.

The V call is TRBV10-3, the J call TRBJ2-3, with 8 bases aligning to TRBD1. CDR3 length equals 13 residues. Germline trimming cut 6 bases from V and 1 base from J; bases unmatched to any gene: 0. Germline-derived CDR1 and CDR2 are ENHRY and SYGVKD. CDR3 coding DNA: TGTGCCATCAGGGGACAGGGCACAGATACGCAGTATTTT. This gives the protein CAIRGQGTDTQYF.

J is TRBJ2-6 and V is TRBV29-1; D is unclear. The V gene's germline CDR1 is SQVTM and CDR2 ANQGSEA. Trimming took off 6 bases at V and 4 bases at J, with 13 bases between the two ends. CDR3 size: 14 residues. The CDR3 bases are TGCAGCGTCCACTTAAGTGGGGGGGCCAACGTCCTGACTTTC. It is translated as CSVHLSGGANVLTF.

This clone was detected only a few times. This chain joins TRBV29-1 and TRBJ2-5, with no clear D. Trimming took 7 bases from V and 0 from J, leaving 9 bases between them. The germline gives CDR1 SQVTM, CDR2 ANQGSEA. The CDR3 extends over 12 amino acids. This chain's CDR3 is CSGRTDQETQYF. The CDR3 DNA follows: TGCAGCGGTCGGACGGACCAAGAGACCCAGTACTTC.

A note on this clone: Distinct nucleotide sequences in the sample also encode this CDR3. V and J are TRBV29-1 and TRBJ2-1, with D hard to call. Deletions cut 3 bases from V and 4 bases from J, with 4 bases between. This CDR3 contains 11 residues. Per the germline V gene, CDR1 is SQVTM and CDR2 is ANQGSEA. Here the CDR3 DNA reads TGCAGCGTTGACTCGTACAATGAGCAGTTCTTC. It specifies CSVDSYNEQFF.

The genes are TRBV29-1 and TRBJ2-7; 9 nucleotides match TRBD1. Looked up from germline, CDR1 is SQVTM and CDR2 is ANQGSEA. CDR3 length equals 13 residues. V was pared by 4 bases and J by 6 bases, with 7 bases of the junction left unmatched. The CDR3 sequence is CSVARQGDGEQYF. The DNA for the CDR3 is TGCAGCGTTGCCCGACAGGGGGATGGCGAGCAGTACTTC.

The chain links TRBV7-9 to TRBJ2-7, with unresolved D. V lost 4 bases, J lost 3 bases, and 19 bases lay in between. CDR3 length: 16 amino acids. Germline V gene data show CDR1 as SEHNR and CDR2 as FQNEAQ (reference sequence). The CDR3 nucleotides are TGTGCCAGCAGCTCCGCGTCGGCAGCGACCTACTACGAGCAGTACTTC. Translation: CASSSASAATYYEQYF.

The genes are TRBV30 and TRBJ2-7, with unresolved D. CDR3 length equals 12 residues. Trimming removed 2 bases from V and 5 bases from J, with 10 bases in between. CDR1 GTSNPN and CDR2 SVGIG come from the germline V gene (reference sequence). The CDR3: CAWSSGYDEQYF. CDR3 in DNA: TGTGCCTGGAGTTCTGGGTACGACGAGCAGTACTTC.

This clone came up a few times. The gene calls are TRBV6-5 and TRBJ2-7; D is undetermined. The CDR3 loop spans 15 amino acids. CDR1 and CDR2 (germline): MNHEY, SVGAGI. The V end lost 5 bases, the J end lost 2 bases, and 16 bases lay between the germline ends. In DNA, the CDR3 is TGTGCCAGCAGTCCAGACACGTTCCTAACCTACGAGCAGTACTTC. Amino acids: CASSPDTFLTYEQYF.

This clone occurred once. This chain links TRBV7-8 with TRBJ2-3, with 9 positions matching TRBD1. V lost 3 bases to trimming and J lost 1 base; unmatched junction nucleotides: 11. Germline V gene data show CDR1 as SGHVS and CDR2 as FQNEAQ. The CDR3 extends over 18 amino acids. In DNA form, the CDR3 reads TGTGCCAGCAGCTTCAACTCCGGGACAGGGACGGGCACAGATACGCAGTATTTT. Its translation: CASSFNSGTGTGTDTQYF.

The rearrangement joins TRBV10-1 to TRBJ2-7; TRBD1 aligns across 9 bases. This CDR3 is built from 15 residues. CDR1 and CDR2 from the germline V gene are WNHNN and SYGVQD (reference sequence). The J segment lost 6 bases and the V segment lost 2 bases, leaving 8 bases of the junction unmatched. CDR3 bases: TGCGCCAGCAGTGAGACCCTAGGACAGGGGAGCGAGCAGTACTTC. This codes for CASSETLGQGSEQYF.